The clone carrying this T cell receptor beta chain showed up just a few times. The target antigen is unknown. The data were obtained in a study of CD8+ T cells in alopecia areata. On the study more broadly: Each day, treated patients took oral tofacitinib twice, at 5 to 10 mg per dose. A 6-month period off drug followed tofacitinib, which lasted 6 to 18 months.

Alopecia areata patients had lesional scalp punch biopsies and peripheral blood taken from them. The CDR3 covers 15 residues. V was trimmed by 5 bases and J by 4 bases, leaving 15 bases between them. The V gene's germline CDR1 is SGHTA and CDR2 FQGNSA. Extraction and reverse transcription of RNA yielded cDNA as the sequencing template. Here immunoSEQ multiplex PCR was the method, and the copy in TCRdb shows in-frame clones only, minus some. The profile shows roughly 97,000 clones, roughly 41% of them singletons. Study-wide results and caveats: The study also sequences resident alphabeta T cells of normal skin in scalp samples.

Sequenced: CD4+ T cells sorted from blood. The TCR comes from a human donor with alopecia areata. This chain joins TRBV7-2 and TRBJ2-4; D is possibly TRBD2 (5 bases). In DNA, the CDR3 is TGTGCCAGCAGCCCGGAGAGGGTTGGGAAAAACATTCAGTACTTC. It codes for CASSPERVGKNIQYF.